The 8 T cell receptor beta chains presented below share a single source sample, sequenced in a study of T cell repertoires in cytomegalovirus infection. TCRdb passed the reads through MiXCR, listing each CDR3 protein once. The data show roughly 600,000 distinct CDR3 sequences, 24% seen once. The sample comprised CD8+ T cells from PBMCs. These receptors were collected from a human donor in good health (CMV status not recorded). Some clones in this sample may be carry-over from other donors' samples.

Here the CDR3 reads CASSPMGIGEQFF. In nucleotides, the CDR3 is TGTGCCAGCAGCCCCATGGGCATCGGTGAGCAGTTCTTC. The rearrangement joins TRBV7-3 to TRBJ2-1, with unresolved D. The germline V and J ends were trimmed by 5 bases and 9 bases, with 14 bases remaining between them. The CDR3 covers 13 residues. The germline gives CDR1 SGHTA, CDR2 FQGTGA.

As to this clonotype: A much larger clone lies a single base off, so this may be a read error. The rearrangement joins TRBV7-6 to TRBJ2-7; D remains unclear. Germline CDR1 reads SGHVS; CDR2 reads FNYEAQ. The CDR3 has 14 residues. CDR3 loop: CASSDTPLAYKQYV. CDR3 nucleotides: TGTGCCAGCAGTGATACCCCGTTAGCCTACAAGCAGTACGTC.

This clonotype was seen repeatedly, ten times or more. The V call is TRBV7-2, the J call TRBJ1-1; D possibly corresponds to TRBD1 (5 bases). Germline V gives CDR1 SGHTA, CDR2 FQGNSA. The CDR3 has 15 amino acids. The ends were cut back, 5 bases at V and 5 bases at J, with 18 bases in the middle. CDR3 sequence: CASSGGVQGGTEAFF. The CDR3 DNA reads TGTGCCAGCAGCGGAGGGGTTCAGGGAGGGACTGAAGCTTTCTTT.

The J gene is TRBJ2-1, the V gene TRBV20-1, with no clear D. The V end was cut by 3 bases, the J end by 4 bases, with 13 bases between. Germline CDR1 reads DFQATT; CDR2 reads SNEGSKA (reference sequence). The CDR3 is 14 amino acids. The CDR3 DNA reads TGCAGTGCTAGGGTGGACCGAATATACAATGAGCAGTTCTTC. Amino acid sequence: CSARVDRIYNEQFF.

This chain connects TRBV2 to TRBJ2-1; 10 bases match TRBD1. Trimming at V came to 6 bases and at J to 2 bases, leaving 4 bases not matched to a gene. The germline V gene encodes CDR1 SNHLY and CDR2 FYNNEI. This CDR3 has 15 residues. The CDR3 bases are TGTGCCAGCAGGGCTGGACAGGGGGCCTACAATGAGCAGTTCTTC. Translated: CASRAGQGAYNEQFF.

This chain uses TRBV28 with TRBJ1-2, with 9 bases aligning to TRBD1. Losses at the gene ends were 5 bases for V and 2 bases for J; bases not matched to a gene: 6. In germline, CDR1 is MDHEN, CDR2 SYDVKM. This CDR3 is built from 15 residues. The DNA of the CDR3 is TGTGCCAGCAGTGGTACAGGGGGCGCGAACTATGGCTACACCTTC. It is translated as CASSGTGGANYGYTF.

The CDR3 coding sequence is TGTGCCAGCTCACCACGGGGTTTCGACGAGCAGTACTTC. The encoded protein is CASSPRGFDEQYF. V usage is TRBV18 and J usage is TRBJ2-7; no reliable D call. CDR1 is KGHSH and CDR2 is LQKENI in the germline V gene. CDR3 length equals 13 residues. Trimming removed 1 base from V and 5 bases from J, with 9 bases in between.

This clonotype was observed a few times. The chain is built from TRBV15 and TRBJ2-5; a weak D match, TRBD1 (5 bases). Per germline, CDR1 LNHNV and CDR2 YYDKDF (reference sequence). V lost 3 bases and J 2 bases, leaving 10 bases between the germline ends. The CDR3 totals 14 residues. This CDR3 is CATSRSGPQETQYF. DNA for the CDR3: TGTGCCACCAGCAGGTCAGGGCCTCAAGAGACCCAGTACTTC.